The 8 T cell receptor beta chains listed next were all sequenced from one sample in a study of neoadjuvant nivolumab and ipilimumab in lung cancer (dated by TCRdb to 2020 to 2022). The library was generated by the immunoSEQ multiplex PCR assay. This is the immuneACCESS table as TCRdb keeps it, with only in-frame sequences that have V and J called. A part of the clones is gone; compared with another copy, unresolved V genes explain less than half, and the rest is unexplained. This sample lists about 38,000 clones; approximately 92% were detected once. Jointly, the top ten make up roughly 3.4% of the sample. This specimen's time point label, per the study, means: pretherapy, before neoadjuvant immune checkpoint inhibitors. Sequencing was performed on peripheral blood, taken before neoadjuvant nivolumab, alone or with ipilimumab. All receptors derive from an adult with non-small cell lung cancer.

The chain carries TRBV10-1 and TRBJ2-7; D gene unclear. The CDR3 runs 12 residues. Trimming removed 8 bases at V and 5 bases at J, with 13 bases between. Germline V gene lookup returns CDR1 WNHNN and CDR2 SYGVQD (reference sequence). In DNA, the CDR3 is TGCGCCAGCCGCGAGGTATCGGACGAGCAGTACTTC. Translated, it gives CASREVSDEQYF.

V is TRBV27 and J is TRBJ1-3; D is perhaps TRBD1 (6 bases). Germline V CDR1 and CDR2: MNHEY, SMNVEV (reference sequence). V lost 6 bases and J 1 base, leaving 10 bases between the germline ends. There are 14 residues in the CDR3. The CDR3 DNA reads TGTGCCAGCAGGCGAGGGGGATCTGGAAACACCATATATTTT. Translation: CASRRGGSGNTIYF.

This clone appeared once. V gene TRBV9 combines with J gene TRBJ2-3; D unclear. The CDR3 is 14 residues long. In germline, CDR1 is SGDLS, CDR2 YYNGEE. V shed 0 bases and J shed 2 bases, with 7 bases lying between them. The CDR3 DNA reads TGTGCCAGCAGCGTAGCGGTGTTCACAGATACGCAGTATTTT. Its protein product is CASSVAVFTDTQYF.

This chain uses TRBV11-1 with TRBJ2-1; tentatively, D is TRBD1 or TRBD2 (5 bases each). V lost 4 bases and J lost 1, with 14 bases in between. This CDR3 has 16 residues. The germline V gene encodes CDR1 SGHAT and CDR2 FQDESV (reference sequence). CDR3 in amino acids: CASSSVGTGSYNEQFF. The CDR3 DNA sequence: TGTGCCAGCAGCTCTGTGGGGACGGGGTCCTACAATGAGCAGTTCTTC. The whole variable domain, remainder taken from reference TRBV11-1 and TRBJ2-1, is EAEVAQSPRYKITEKSQAVAFWCDPISGHATLYWYRQILGQGPELLVQFQDESVVDDSQLPKDRFSAERLKGVDSTLKIQPAELGDSAMYLCASSSVGTGSYNEQFFGPGTRLTVL.

This clone was observed a few times. The chain links TRBV11-2 to TRBJ1-1; a weak D match, TRBD1 (6 bases). Trimming removed 5 bases from V and 0 bases from J, with 10 bases in between. Germline assignment: CDR1 SGHAT and CDR2 FQNNGV. There are 14 residues in the CDR3. Here the CDR3 reads CASSQGQMNTEAFF. The CDR3 DNA is TGTGCCAGCAGCCAGGGGCAGATGAACACTGAAGCTTTCTTT.

The V gene is TRBV6-5, the J gene TRBJ2-3, with 9 bases aligning to TRBD1. There are 14 residues in the CDR3. CDR1 and CDR2 from the germline V gene are MNHEY and SVGAGI. CDR3 residues: CVASRTGVTDTQYF. The DNA for the CDR3 is TGTGTCGCATCCAGGACAGGGGTAACAGATACGCAGTATTTT.

This CDR3 is CASSVTRYNEQFF. CDR3 sequence (DNA): TGTGCCAGCAGCGTAACCAGATACAATGAGCAGTTCTTC. The chain employs TRBV9 and TRBJ2-1; no clear D gene. Trimming cost V 1 base and J 4 bases, with 6 bases left between them. The CDR3 sequence is 13 residues long. Looked up from germline, CDR1 is SGDLS and CDR2 is YYNGEE.

The chain carries TRBV11-1 and TRBJ2-1; 12 nucleotides agree with TRBD2. CDR1 SGHAT and CDR2 FQDESV come from the germline V gene (reference sequence). The CDR3 is made up of 17 amino acids. Trimming removed 5 bases from V and 5 bases from J; junction bases left unmatched: 10. Written as DNA, the CDR3 is TGTGCCAGCAGCCAAGCTAGCGGGAGGGACCTGCACAATGAGCAGTTCTTC. Protein sequence: CASSQASGRDLHNEQFF.